Sequencing of this T cell receptor beta chain was carried out in a study of blood T cell repertoires in COVID-19. Study-level information: There were acute and convalescent COVID-19 samples, and they came from the United States, Italy and Spain.

Per the study methods: Estimated nucleated cell counts came from reference gene primer amplification. Sequencing used immunoSEQ multiplex PCR; TCRdb keeps in-frame clones, though not all of them. V, J and clone size are taken as reported in that table, and D and trimming were inferred from the DNA itself. The sample lists fewer than 450,000 clones; more than 75% were seen once. Germline V gene lookup returns CDR1 GTSNPN and CDR2 SVGIG (reference sequence). The ends were cut back, 0 bases at V and 7 bases at J, with 7 bases in the middle. CDR3 length equals 12 residues. Seattle cases were enrolled at active infection and followed longitudinally.

This chain links TRBV30 with TRBJ2-1; no clear D gene. The sequenced sample consisted of peripheral blood. The receptor's source is a woman in her forties or fifties with COVID-19, enrolled during active disease. CDR3 loop: CAWSVNLNEQFF. DNA of the CDR3: TGTGCCTGGAGTGTAAATCTGAATGAGCAGTTCTTC. Together with reference TRBV30 and TRBJ2-1, the CDR3 gives the full variable domain: SQTIHQWPATLVQPVGSPLSLECTVEGTSNPNLYWYRQAAGRGLQLLFYSVGIGQISSEVPQNLSASRPQDRQFILSSKKLLLSDSGFYLCAWSVNLNEQFFGPGTRLTVL.